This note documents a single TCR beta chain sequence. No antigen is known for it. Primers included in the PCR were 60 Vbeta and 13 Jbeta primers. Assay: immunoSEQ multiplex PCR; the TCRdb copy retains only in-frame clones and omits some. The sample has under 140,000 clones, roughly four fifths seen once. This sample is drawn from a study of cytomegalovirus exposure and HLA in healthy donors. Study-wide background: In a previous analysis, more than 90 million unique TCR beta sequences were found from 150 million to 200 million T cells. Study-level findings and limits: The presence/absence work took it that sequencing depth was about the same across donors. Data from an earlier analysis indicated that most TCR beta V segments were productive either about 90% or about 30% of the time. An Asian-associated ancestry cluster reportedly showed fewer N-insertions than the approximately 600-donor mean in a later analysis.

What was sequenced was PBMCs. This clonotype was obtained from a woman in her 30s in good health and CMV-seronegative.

CDR3 loop: CASRSGEVEQFF. CDR3 sequence (DNA): TGTGCCAGCAGGAGCGGGGAGGTGGAGCAGTTCTTC. This chain links TRBV5-6 with TRBJ2-1; TRBD2 aligns across 7 bases. After removal of 5 bases from V and 10 bases from J, the junction contained 6 bases not matched to a gene. The CDR3 spans 12 residues. Germline V gene sequence: CDR1 SGHDT, CDR2 YYEEEE.